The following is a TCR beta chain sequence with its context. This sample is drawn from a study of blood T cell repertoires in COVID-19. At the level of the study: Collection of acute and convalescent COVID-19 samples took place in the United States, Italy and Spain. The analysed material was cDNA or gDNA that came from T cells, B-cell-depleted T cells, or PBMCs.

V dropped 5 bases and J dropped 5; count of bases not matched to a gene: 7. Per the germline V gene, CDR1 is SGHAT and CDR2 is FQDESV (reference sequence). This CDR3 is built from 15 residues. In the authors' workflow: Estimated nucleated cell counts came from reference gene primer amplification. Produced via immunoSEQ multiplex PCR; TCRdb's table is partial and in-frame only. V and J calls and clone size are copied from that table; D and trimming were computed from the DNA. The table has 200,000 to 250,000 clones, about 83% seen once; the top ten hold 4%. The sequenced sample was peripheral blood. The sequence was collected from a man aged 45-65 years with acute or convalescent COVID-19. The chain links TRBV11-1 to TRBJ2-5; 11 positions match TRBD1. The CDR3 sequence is CASSPGQGGRETQYF. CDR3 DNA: TGTGCCAGCAGCCCGGGACAGGGGGGTCGGGAGACCCAGTACTTC.